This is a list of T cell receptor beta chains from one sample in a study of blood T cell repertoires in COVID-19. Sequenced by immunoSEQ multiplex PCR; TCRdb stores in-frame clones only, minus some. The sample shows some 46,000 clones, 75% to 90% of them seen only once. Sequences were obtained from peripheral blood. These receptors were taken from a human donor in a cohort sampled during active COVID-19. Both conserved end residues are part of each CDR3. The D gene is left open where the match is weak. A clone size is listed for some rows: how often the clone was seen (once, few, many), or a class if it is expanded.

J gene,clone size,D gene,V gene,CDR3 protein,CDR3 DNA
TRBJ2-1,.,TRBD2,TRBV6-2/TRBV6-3,CASSPVAGGLYEQFF,TGTGCCAGCAGTCCCGTAGCGGGAGGCCTGTATGAGCAGTTCTTC
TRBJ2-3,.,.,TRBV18,CASSSGNTDTQYF,TGTGCCAGCTCATCAGGAAACACAGATACGCAGTATTTT
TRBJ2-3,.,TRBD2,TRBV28,CASSFLKRGVTDTQYF,TGTGCCAGCAGTTTTTTAAAGCGGGGGGTAACAGATACGCAGTATTTT
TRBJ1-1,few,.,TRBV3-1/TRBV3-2,CASSQEAARGYTEAFF,TGTGCCAGCAGCCAAGAGGCGGCCAGGGGTTATACTGAAGCTTTCTTT
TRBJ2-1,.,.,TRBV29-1,CSVEELVGRLNEQFF,TGCAGCGTTGAAGAGTTGGTCGGCAGACTCAATGAGCAGTTCTTC
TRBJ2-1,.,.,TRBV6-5,CASMGQYNEQFF,TGTGCCAGCATGGGACAATACAATGAGCAGTTCTTC
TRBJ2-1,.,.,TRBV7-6,CASSLDLRYNEQFF,TGTGCCAGCAGCTTGGACTTACGCTACAATGAGCAGTTCTTC
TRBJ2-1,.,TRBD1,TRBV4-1,CASSQGDSSYNEQFF,TGCGCCAGCAGCCAAGGGGACAGCTCCTACAATGAGCAGTTCTTC
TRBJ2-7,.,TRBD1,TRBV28,CASSLWDLGTGPLEQYF,TGTGCCAGCAGTTTATGGGACTTGGGGACAGGGCCTTTAGAGCAGTACTTC
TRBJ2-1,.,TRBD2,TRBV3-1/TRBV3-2,CASSHQWTSGSWSYNEQFF,TGTGCCAGCAGCCACCAATGGACTAGCGGGAGTTGGTCCTACAATGAGCAGTTCTTC
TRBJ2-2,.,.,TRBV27,CASSTYRVGGTGELFF,TGTGCCAGCAGTACATACAGGGTTGGGGGTACCGGGGAGCTGTTTTTT
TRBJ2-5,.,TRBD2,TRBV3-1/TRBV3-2,CASSLAGGLETQYF,TGTGCCAGCAGCCTAGCGGGAGGCCTAGAGACCCAGTACTTC
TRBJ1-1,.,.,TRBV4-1,CASSQPIGGNTEAFF,TGCGCCAGCAGCCAACCTATAGGGGGGAACACTGAAGCTTTCTTT
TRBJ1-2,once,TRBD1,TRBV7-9,CASSLAVTGNYGYTF,TGTGCCAGCAGCTTAGCGGTGACAGGGAACTATGGCTACACCTTC
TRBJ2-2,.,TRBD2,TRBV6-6,CAISLAGVTGELFF,TGTGCCATCTCACTAGCGGGGGTCACCGGGGAGCTGTTTTTT
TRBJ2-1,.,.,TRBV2,CASSEEVSGSSYNEQFF,TGTGCCAGCAGTGAAGAAGTTAGCGGTAGCTCCTACAATGAGCAGTTCTTC
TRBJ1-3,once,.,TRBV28,CASKGGLGSGNTIYF,TGTGCCAGCAAAGGGGGTTTAGGTTCTGGAAACACCATATATTTT
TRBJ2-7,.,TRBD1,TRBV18,CASSPAGTGGVGYEQYF,TGTGCCAGCTCACCAGCCGGGACAGGGGGCGTTGGCTACGAGCAGTACTTC
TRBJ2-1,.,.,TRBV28,CASSSLRDLARSYNEQFF,TGTGCCAGCAGTTCTTTGCGGGATCTCGCCCGCTCCTACAATGAGCAGTTCTTC
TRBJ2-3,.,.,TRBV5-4,CASSTRLGSADTQYF,TGTGCCAGCAGCACCCGACTCGGGTCCGCAGATACGCAGTATTTT
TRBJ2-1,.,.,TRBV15,CATSRGHEQFF,TGTGCCACCAGCCGCGGGCATGAGCAGTTCTTC
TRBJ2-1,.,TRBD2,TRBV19,CASSTLAGKHNEQFF,TGTGCCAGTAGCACACTAGCGGGAAAGCACAATGAGCAGTTCTTC
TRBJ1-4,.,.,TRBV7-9,CASSLTTPEKLFF,TGTGCCAGCAGCTTAACTACACCCGAAAAACTGTTTTTT
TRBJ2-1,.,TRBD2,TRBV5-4,CASSPRLAEPNYNEQFF,TGTGCCAGCAGCCCCAGACTAGCGGAGCCGAACTACAATGAGCAGTTCTTC
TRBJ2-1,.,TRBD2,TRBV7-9,CASSLVRSPPGGPDNEQFF,TGTGCCAGCAGCTTAGTCCGTAGCCCGCCGGGAGGGCCGGACAATGAGCAGTTCTTC
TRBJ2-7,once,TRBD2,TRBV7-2,CASSTGLAGKDEQYF,TGTGCCAGCAGCACTGGACTAGCGGGAAAGGACGAGCAGTACTTC
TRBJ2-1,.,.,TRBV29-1,CSVEREKRYNEQFF,TGCAGCGTTGAACGGGAGAAGCGATACAATGAGCAGTTCTTC
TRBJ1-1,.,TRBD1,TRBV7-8,CASSGDRNTEAFF,TGTGCCAGCAGCGGGGACAGGAACACTGAAGCTTTCTTT
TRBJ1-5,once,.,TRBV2,CASTGTLNQPQHF,TGTGCCAGCACCGGGACACTGAATCAGCCCCAGCATTTT
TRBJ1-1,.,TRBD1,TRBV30,CAWGQGFAEAFF,TGTGCCTGGGGACAGGGGTTCGCTGAAGCTTTCTTT
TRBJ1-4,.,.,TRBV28,CASQLGGTREKLFF,TGTGCCAGCCAGCTTGGCGGGACGAGGGAAAAACTGTTTTTT